The entry below gives a single T cell receptor (beta chain) sequence along with its context. This may be a read error, as it is one base from a much larger clone. MiXCR, run by TCRdb on the 5' RACE reads, gives a single entry per CDR3 protein. The sample shows more than 55,000 distinct CDR3 sequences, approximately 4.5% of them seen only once. The germline V gene encodes CDR1 SGHVS and CDR2 FNYEAQ. The CDR3 is 14 amino acids. V shed 1 base and J shed 6 bases, with 13 bases lying between them. The data were taken from a study of early T cells in non-severe SARS-CoV-2 infection. Study background: The chains were unpaired, and the sequenced material was bulk RNA from unsorted whole blood.

The chain links TRBV7-6 to TRBJ2-7, with D perhaps matching TRBD1 or TRBD2 (5 bases each). Sequencing was performed on whole blood, taken at baseline. The clonotype was recovered from an adult who was a healthcare worker with PCR-confirmed SARS-CoV-2 infection or an uninfected control (not recorded which). The donor label of this sample is uncertain. In DNA form, the CDR3 reads TGTGCCAGCAGCTTAGGGGCAGGGACCTGCGAGCAGTACTTC. It is translated as CASSLGAGTCEQYF.